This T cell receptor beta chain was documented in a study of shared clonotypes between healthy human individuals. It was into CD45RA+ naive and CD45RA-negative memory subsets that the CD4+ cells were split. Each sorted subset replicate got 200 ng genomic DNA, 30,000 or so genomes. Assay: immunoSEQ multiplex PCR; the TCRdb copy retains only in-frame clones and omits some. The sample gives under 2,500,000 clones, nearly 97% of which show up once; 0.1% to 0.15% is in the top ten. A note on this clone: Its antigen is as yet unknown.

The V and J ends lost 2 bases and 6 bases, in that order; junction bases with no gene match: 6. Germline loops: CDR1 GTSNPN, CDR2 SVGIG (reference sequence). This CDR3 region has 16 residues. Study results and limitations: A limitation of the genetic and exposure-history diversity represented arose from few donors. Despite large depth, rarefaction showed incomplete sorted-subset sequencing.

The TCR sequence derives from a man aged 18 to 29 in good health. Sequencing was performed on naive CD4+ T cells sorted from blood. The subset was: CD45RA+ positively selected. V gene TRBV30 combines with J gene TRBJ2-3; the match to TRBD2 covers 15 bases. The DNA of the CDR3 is TGTGCCTGGAGTCCTGGACTAGCGGGAGGGAAGGATACGCAGTATTTT. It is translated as CAWSPGLAGGKDTQYF. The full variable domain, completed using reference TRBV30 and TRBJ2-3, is SQTIHQWPATLVQPVGSPLSLECTVEGTSNPNLYWYRQAAGRGLQLLFYSVGIGQISSEVPQNLSASRPQDRQFILSSKKLLLSDSGFYLCAWSPGLAGGKDTQYFGPGTRLTVL.